This TCR beta chain comes out of a study of cytomegalovirus exposure and HLA in healthy donors. Per germline, CDR1 SGHTA and CDR2 FQGTGA. V dropped 4 bases and J dropped 2; count of bases not matched to a gene: 4. The CDR3 length is 15 residues. Points from the study as a whole: The Asian-associated ancestry cluster reportedly had fewer N-insertions than the approximately 670-donor mean in a later analysis. It has been reported that TCR beta sequences accurately predicted the HLA-A and HLA-B alleles of most subjects.

For this clone: The antigen is not known.

Amplification used 60 Vbeta primers and 13 Jbeta primers. How the authors handled the data: The count from a later analysis was tens of millions of unique TCR beta chains, 9.5 million to 11 million of them shared. Some clones are missing from TCRdb's copy, which holds only in-frame ones; the method was immunoSEQ multiplex PCR. That table furnishes V, J and clone size, whereas the DNA furnished D and trimming. The sample shows tens of thousands of clones, roughly 70% of them seen only once. Source material: PBMCs. This TCR was recovered from a woman in her fifties or sixties in good health and CMV-seropositive. The rearrangement joins TRBV7-3 to TRBJ2-3; the match to TRBD2 covers 9 bases. This CDR3 is CASSSSGTYTDTQYF. The CDR3 nucleotides read TGTGCCAGCAGCTCTAGCGGGACCTACACAGATACGCAGTATTTT.